This T cell receptor (beta chain) was sequenced for a study of cytomegalovirus exposure and HLA in healthy donors. Profiled with immunoSEQ multiplex PCR; TCRdb holds only in-frame clones, not every one. This sample yields 220,000 or so clones, of which roughly 83% are seen a single time; around 15% belongs to the top ten. This clone is a singleton in its sample. Its antigen is as yet unknown. Germline V CDR1 and CDR2: MDHEN, SYDVKM. The CDR3 runs 17 residues. V was pared by 5 bases and J by 3 bases, with 20 bases between. The donors belonged to the approximately 120-subject validation cohort, separate from the roughly 600-subject first cohort. Study results and limitations: A classifier reportedly called cytomegalovirus status with high sensitivity and specificity.

The sequencing sample was made of PBMCs. This receptor was identified in a woman aged 25 to 39 in good health and CMV-seropositive. The chain recombines TRBV28 with TRBJ2-1; D perhaps matches TRBD2 (5 bases). CDR3 nucleotides: TGTGCCAGCAGTCCACTCCTTGGGGAGCGCGACTACAATGAGCAGTTCTTC. Protein: CASSPLLGERDYNEQFF.